This TCR beta chain was documented in a study of vaccination effects on CD4 cells after COVID-19. At the level of the study: Ahead of sequencing, the ViraFEST assay grew antigen-specific CD4+ T cells using viral peptide pools.

Trimming left V 4 bases short and J 6 bases short, with 12 bases between. Germline V gene lookup returns CDR1 LGHDT and CDR2 YNNKEL (reference sequence). The CDR3 is 13 residues long. Worth noting for this clone: As yet, its antigen is unknown.

The culture ran for around nine days before CD4+ T cells were isolated. Vaccinated participants had no history of SARS-CoV-2 infection and tested negative for nucleocapsid antibodies. The assay was immunoSEQ multiplex PCR, and TCRdb's table has in-frame clones only and misses some. The sample consists of about 58,000 clones, roughly 80% of them appearing once. The specimen was CD4+ T cells from PBMCs cultured without peptide, collected before COVID-19 vaccination. The TCR comes from a human donor who received a COVID-19 vaccine. The rearrangement uses TRBV3-1 (or the pseudogene TRBV3-2) and TRBJ1-2; D may be TRBD1 (5 bases). The CDR3 DNA is TGTGCCAGCAGCCTTCAGGGAGGAGATGGCTACACCTTC. Its translation: CASSLQGGDGYTF.